The entry that follows covers one TCR beta chain sequence. This sample stems from a study of blood T cell repertoires in COVID-19. In the study's own analysis: Estimation of nucleated cell counts relied on the amplification of reference gene primers. TCRdb's copy holds only in-frame clones and misses some; the assay was immunoSEQ multiplex PCR. That table is the source of V, J and clone size, and D and trimming were worked out from the DNA. Among fewer than 350,000 clones listed, about 90% were seen once. V shed 3 bases, J shed 5 bases, and the junction held 8 bases outside the gene matches. The CDR3 runs 14 residues. Germline values: CDR1 DFQATT, CDR2 SNEGSKA (reference sequence).

This sequence originates from a woman under 40 with COVID-19, enrolled during active disease. The chain employs TRBV20-1 and TRBJ2-5; 8 bases are a match to TRBD2. The sample was peripheral blood. Here the CDR3 reads CSASRGGRAETQYF. The CDR3 bases are TGCAGTGCTAGTCGCGGGGGGCGGGCGGAGACCCAGTACTTC.